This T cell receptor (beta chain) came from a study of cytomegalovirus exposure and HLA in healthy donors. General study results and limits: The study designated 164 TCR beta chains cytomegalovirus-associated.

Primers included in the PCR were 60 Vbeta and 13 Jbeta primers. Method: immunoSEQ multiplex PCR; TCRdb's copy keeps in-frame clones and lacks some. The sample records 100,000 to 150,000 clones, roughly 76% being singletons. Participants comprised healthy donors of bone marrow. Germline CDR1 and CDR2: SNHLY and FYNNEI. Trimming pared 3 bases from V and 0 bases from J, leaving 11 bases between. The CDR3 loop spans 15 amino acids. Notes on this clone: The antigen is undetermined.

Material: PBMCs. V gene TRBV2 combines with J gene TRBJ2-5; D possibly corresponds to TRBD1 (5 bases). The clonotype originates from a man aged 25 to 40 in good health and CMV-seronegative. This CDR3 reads CASSDKGANQETQYF. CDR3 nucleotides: TGTGCCAGCAGTGATAAAGGGGCGAACCAAGAGACCCAGTACTTC.